Following are 27 T cell receptor beta chains from one sample sequenced in a study of blood T cells in healthy people across ages. Alongside a J-beta primer mix, a sample-barcoded 5' primer served in a second PCR lasting about 6 to 12 cycles. Each CDR3 protein is one row after TCRdb ran MiXCR on the 5' RACE reads. The sample holds approximately 1,700,000 distinct CDR3 sequences, 30% to 40% seen once. Input material: blood. Receptors originate from a human donor in good health.

The genes are TRBV5-1 and TRBJ2-5; maybe TRBD2 (6 bases). Germline-derived CDR1 and CDR2 are SGHRS and YFSETQ. The germline V and J ends were trimmed by 4 bases and 5 bases, with 15 bases remaining between them. The CDR3 is made up of 14 amino acids. This CDR3 reads CASSPGHAGETQYF. The CDR3 DNA is TGCGCCAGCAGCCCCGGACATGCGGGGGAGACCCAGTACTTC.

This clonotype was recorded a few times. The chain uses TRBV7-3 and TRBJ2-1; TRBD1 might be the D (6 bases). The better agreement between TRBJ2-7 and the DNA end casts doubt on the J call. The CDR3 runs 16 residues. Germline CDR1 is SGHTA and CDR2 is FQGTGA. The CDR3 here is CASSLTVKGQNNEQYF. The CDR3 bases are TGTGCCAGCAGCTTAACGGTTAAGGGACAAAACAATGAGCAGTACTTC.

The chain recombines TRBV24-1 with TRBJ2-3; the D call may be TRBD1 or TRBD2 (6 bases each). The V gene's germline CDR1 is KGHDR and CDR2 SFDVKD. The CDR3 length is 16 residues. V was cut by 2 bases and J by 0 bases, with 11 bases left in between. CDR3 residues: CATSDSGGDSTDTQYF. In DNA form, the CDR3 reads TGTGCCACCAGTGATTCCGGGGGCGATAGCACAGATACGCAGTATTTT.

The chain is built from TRBV20-1 and TRBJ2-7; D may be TRBD1 or TRBD2 (5 bases each). The CDR3 covers 16 residues. Germline V gene data show CDR1 as DFQATT and CDR2 as SNEGSKA (reference sequence). V was pared by 2 bases and J by 7 bases, with 24 bases between. The CDR3 here is CSARLSRGEGYNEQYF. CDR3 DNA: TGCAGTGCTAGATTATCTAGGGGCGAGGGATACAATGAGCAGTACTTC.

The chain has TRBV12-5 and TRBJ2-2, with D perhaps TRBD1 (5 bases). The CDR3 extends over 17 amino acids. The germline V and J ends were trimmed by 4 bases and 4 bases, with 19 bases remaining between them. In germline, CDR1 is LGHNT, CDR2 FRNRAP. CDR3 nucleotides: TGTGCTAGTGGTTCCCATTGGGATGGGGCCGGCACCGGGGAGCTGTTTTTT. It is translated as CASGSHWDGAGTGELFF.

The chain couples TRBV18 to TRBJ2-1; 11 bases are a match to TRBD1. V lost 6 bases to trimming and J lost 12 bases; unmatched junction nucleotides: 10. This CDR3 region has 14 residues. CDR1 and CDR2 (germline): KGHSH, LQKENI. DNA of the CDR3: TGTGCCAGCTCCCCCGGACAGGGGGCGGTGGTGCAGTTCTTC. This translates into CASSPGQGAVVQFF.

This clonotype was observed a handful of times. This chain connects TRBV20-1 to TRBJ2-6; D unresolved. This CDR3 is 14 amino acids long. Germline lookup yields CDR1 DFQATT and CDR2 SNEGSKA (reference sequence). With 5 bases removed from V and 0 bases from J, the gap between germline ends came to 8 bases. The CDR3 loop is CSALISSGANVLTF. The CDR3 coding sequence is TGCAGTGCTCTTATTAGCTCTGGGGCCAACGTCCTGACTTTC.

This clonotype was counted a few times. The rearrangement links TRBV20-1 to TRBJ2-7, with D perhaps TRBD1 or TRBD2 (5 bases each). V lost 1 base and J 6 bases, leaving 13 bases between the germline ends. This CDR3 has 13 residues. Germline CDR1 is DFQATT and CDR2 is SNEGSKA (reference sequence). The CDR3 nucleotides read TGCAGTGCTAGAGGGGACGGATCGGCCGAGCAGTACTTC. This gives the protein CSARGDGSAEQYF.

The V gene is TRBV5-1, the J gene TRBJ1-4; 9 bases line up with TRBD1. Germline V lookup: CDR1 SGHRS, CDR2 YFSETQ. Trimming at V came to 3 bases and at J to 10 bases, leaving 13 bases not matched to a gene. This CDR3 comprises 16 residues. CDR3 bases: TGCGCCAGCAGCTCCGATCCGGGACAGGGAGATGGAAAACTGTTTTTT. Translated, it gives CASSSDPGQGDGKLFF.

In nucleotides, the CDR3 is TGTGCCAGCCAACGTATGGCCGGATACGAGCAGTACTTC. Amino acids: CASQRMAGYEQYF. The genes are TRBV6-2 or TRBV6-3 and TRBJ2-7; unclear D gene. The V and J ends lost 8 bases and 4 bases respectively, with 15 bases between them. CDR3 length: 13 residues. Germline-derived CDR1 and CDR2 are MNHEY and SVGEGT.

This clonotype was detected a few times. Germline is not matched at one junction end, which may reflect a read error. This rearrangement joins TRBV5-1 to TRBJ1-2; possible D gene TRBD1, 6 bases. From germline, CDR1 is SGHRS and CDR2 YFSETQ. CDR3 length equals 13 residues. The CDR3 DNA is TGTGCCAGCAGTTCAGGGGCAGGGTATGGCTACACCTTC. Translated: CASSSGAGYGYTF.

The table lists this clonotype with a few counts. The J gene is TRBJ2-5, the V gene TRBV4-1; 9 nucleotides match TRBD1. Unmatched junction bases numbered 6, after V lost 6 bases and J lost 1 base. The CDR3 length is 15 residues. Germline assignment: CDR1 MGHRA and CDR2 YSYEKL. In nucleotides, the CDR3 is TGCGCCAGCAGTCGGACAGGGGCCCTCCAAGAGACCCAGTACTTC. Translation: CASSRTGALQETQYF.

The V call is TRBV3-1, the J call TRBJ2-7, with D perhaps matching TRBD2 (6 bases). The CDR3 runs 15 residues. Per the germline V gene, CDR1 is LGHDT and CDR2 is YNNKEL (reference sequence). Trimming pared 4 bases from V and 2 bases from J, leaving 15 bases between. The CDR3 region has the DNA TGTGCCAGCAGCCCAGCGGGCGGGGAGGCCTACGAGCAGTACTTC. As protein: CASSPAGGEAYEQYF.

This chain connects TRBV6-4 to TRBJ1-5; D may be TRBD1 (6 bases). The CDR3 is 11 amino acids. Germline CDR1 MRHNA, CDR2 SNTAGT. Trimming pared 7 bases from V and 5 bases from J, leaving 6 bases between. CDR3 DNA: TGTGCCAGCACAGGGGATCAGCCCCAGCATTTT. Its protein is CASTGDQPQHF.

V usage is TRBV13 and J usage is TRBJ2-7, with 15 nucleotides matching TRBD2. J gave up 6 bases and V 5 bases, and 5 bases lay outside the gene matches. This CDR3 contains 15 residues. The V gene's germline CDR1 is PRHDT and CDR2 FYEKMQ (reference sequence). DNA for the CDR3: TGTGCCAGCAGCCCCCAGGGACTAGCGGGAGGCGAGCAGTACTTC. This encodes CASSPQGLAGGEQYF.

The CDR3 loop is CASSHTGGGRGYTF. As DNA, the CDR3 is TGTGCCAGCAGTCATACCGGGGGGGGGAGAGGCTACACCTTC. The chain employs TRBV6-6 and TRBJ1-2, with TRBD1 as a possible D gene (5 bases). Germline V gene sequence: CDR1 MNHNY, CDR2 SVGAGI (reference sequence). This CDR3 contains 14 residues. Trimming stripped 5 bases from V and 8 bases from J, with 18 bases between.

This clonotype was seen a few times. This sequence joins TRBV20-1 and TRBJ2-5; D is perhaps TRBD1 or TRBD2 (6 bases each). Trimming left V 0 bases short and J 4 bases short, with 15 bases between. The CDR3 runs to 15 residues. Germline CDR1 reads DFQATT; CDR2 reads SNEGSKA (reference sequence). CDR3 in DNA: TGCAGTGCTAGAGATTCCGGGGGCTTACCAGAGACCCAGTACTTC. This translates into CSARDSGGLPETQYF.

The chain links TRBV4-2 to TRBJ2-7; D is undetermined. This CDR3 is built from 11 residues. The germline gives CDR1 LGHNA, CDR2 YNFKEQ. The V end lost 2 bases, the J end lost 8 bases, and 7 bases lay between the germline ends. Written as DNA, the CDR3 is TGTGCCAGCAGCCAACGGTTGAAGCAGTACTTC. Its protein product is CASSQRLKQYF.

V usage is TRBV20-1 and J usage is TRBJ2-3; no definite D call. Trimming cost V 5 bases and J 0 bases, with 12 bases left between them. Per germline, CDR1 DFQATT and CDR2 SNEGSKA (reference sequence). The CDR3 has 14 residues. The CDR3 DNA sequence: TGCAGTGCTCTCCCGATTACTAGCACAGATACGCAGTATTTT. Its translation: CSALPITSTDTQYF.

The CDR3 loop is CASSRDRDSNQPQHF. As DNA, the CDR3 is TGTGCCAGCAGTCGAGACAGGGATAGCAATCAGCCCCAGCATTTT. This chain uses TRBV6-6 with TRBJ1-5; 7 bases map to TRBD1. After removal of 5 bases from V and 0 bases from J, the junction contained 4 bases not matched to a gene. The germline V gene has CDR1 MNHNY and CDR2 SVGAGI (reference sequence). The CDR3 has 15 residues.

The rearrangement links TRBV20-1 to TRBJ2-5; no reliable D call. The DNA end is a closer match to TRBJ2-7, so the J assignment may be wrong. The germline V gene has CDR1 DFQATT and CDR2 SNEGSKA (reference sequence). The CDR3 is 13 residues long. The CDR3 spells CSARDVDPYEQYF. Here the CDR3 DNA reads TGCAGTGCTAGAGACGTGGACCCCTACGAGCAGTACTTC.

The chain uses TRBV28 and TRBJ2-1; D possibly corresponds to TRBD1 (6 bases). The germline V gene encodes CDR1 MDHEN and CDR2 SYDVKM. The CDR3 sequence is 14 residues long. The ends were cut back, 8 bases at V and 6 bases at J, with 17 bases in the middle. CDR3 sequence reads: CASGGRGSLNEQFF. The CDR3 bases are TGTGCCAGCGGGGGCAGGGGATCCCTCAATGAGCAGTTCTTC.

Concerning this clonotype: One junction end does not reproduce the germline sequence, and a read error may be involved. The CDR3 DNA reads as TGTGCTAGCAGTCCGGGAGAGGTTTTACCGGGGGAGCTGTTTTTT. Its protein product is CASSPGEVLPGELFF. J is TRBJ2-2 and V is TRBV7-7; D might be TRBD2 (6 bases). Germline V CDR1 and CDR2: SSHAT, FNYEAQ (reference sequence). The CDR3 is made up of 15 amino acids.

The chain employs TRBV7-2 and TRBJ2-7; 11 positions agree with TRBD2. Germline V gene data show CDR1 as SGHTA and CDR2 as FQGNSA. This CDR3 is 16 amino acids long. V lost 5 bases to trimming and J lost 2 bases; unmatched junction nucleotides: 8. Written as DNA, the CDR3 is TGTGCCAGCAGCCCCTCAGGGACTAGCGGAACCTACGAGCAGTACTTC. Protein sequence: CASSPSGTSGTYEQYF.

In regard to this clonotype: The junction and the germline gene differ at one end; a read error may be behind it. The rearrangement uses TRBV5-1 and TRBJ2-7, with D possibly matching TRBD1 (5 bases). The CDR3 is 14 residues long. CDR1 SGHRS and CDR2 YFSETQ come from the germline V gene. The CDR3 spells CASGLSRVSYEQYF. DNA for the CDR3: TGCGCCAGCGGCTTGAGCAGGGTGTCCTACGAGCAGTACTTC.

This clonotype appeared a single time. A junction end diverges from the germline sequence, so it may reflect a read error. The chain carries TRBV12-3 or TRBV12-4 and TRBJ2-1, with D unclear. The CDR3 length is 13 residues. The CDR3 reads CASSPARHNGQFF. The DNA for the CDR3 is TGTGCCAGCAGTCCTGCGAGACACAATGGGCAGTTCTTC.

The rearrangement links TRBV15 to TRBJ2-3; maybe TRBD2 (5 bases). The ends were cut back, 0 bases at V and 4 bases at J, with 11 bases in the middle. The V gene's germline CDR1 is LNHNV and CDR2 YYDKDF (reference sequence). There are 15 residues in the CDR3. The CDR3 bases are TGTGCCACCAGCAGAGATCTGGGGAGCGCAGATACGCAGTATTTT. Encoded protein: CATSRDLGSADTQYF. Supplemented by reference TRBV15 and TRBJ2-3, the full variable domain reads DAMVIQNPRYQVTQFGKPVTLSCSQTLNHNVMYWYQQKSSQAPKLLFHYYDKDFNNEADTPDNFQSRRPNTSFCFLDIRSPGLGDTAMYLCATSRDLGSADTQYFGPGTRLTVL.